This is a list of T cell receptor beta chains from one sample in a study of blood T cell repertoires in COVID-19. The method was immunoSEQ multiplex PCR; TCRdb's version includes in-frame clones alone and lacks a portion of them. This table has under 50,000 clones, over 85% appearing once. Sequenced material: peripheral blood. These receptors originate from a man aged 55 to 70 with COVID-19, enrolled during active disease. CDR3s include the opening cysteine and the closing phenylalanine or tryptophan. D genes are given only for firm matches. A clone size is listed for some rows: how often the clone was seen (once, few, many), or a class if it is expanded.

CDR3 length	clone size	V gene	D gene	J gene	CDR3 protein	CDR3 DNA
14	NA	TRBV27	NA	TRBJ2-7	CASSLPGRSGEQYF	TGTGCCAGCAGTTTACCGGGTCGGTCGGGTGAGCAGTACTTC
15	NA	TRBV11-3	NA	TRBJ2-2	CASSPQGANTGELFF	TGTGCCAGCAGCCCACAGGGAGCGAACACCGGGGAGCTGTTTTTT
12	NA	TRBV6-6	NA	TRBJ1-1	CASSSSGPEAFF	TGTGCCAGCAGTTCTTCTGGGCCTGAAGCTTTCTTT
16	NA	TRBV9	TRBD2	TRBJ2-5	CASSVGTSGVQETQYF	TGTGCCAGCAGCGTTGGGACTAGCGGGGTCCAAGAGACCCAGTACTTC
14	NA	TRBV7-2	NA	TRBJ2-3	CASSVQGHTDTQYF	TGTGCCAGTTCGGTCCAGGGGCATACAGATACGCAGTATTTT
15	NA	TRBV19	TRBD1	TRBJ1-3	CASTLTTGGADTIYF	TGTGCCAGTACCCTGACGACAGGGGGCGCGGACACCATATATTTT
15	NA	TRBV7-6	NA	TRBJ1-1	CASTLGGEGYTEAFF	TGTGCCAGCACCTTAGGAGGGGAGGGGTACACTGAAGCTTTCTTT
14	NA	TRBV5-1	TRBD2	TRBJ2-1	CASSPGTSGRHRFF	TGCGCCAGCAGCCCCGGGACTAGCGGGAGGCACCGGTTCTTC
15	NA	TRBV5-5	TRBD2	TRBJ2-2	CASSRVTSGTGELFF	TGTGCCAGCAGCCGGGTGACTAGCGGGACCGGGGAGCTGTTTTTT
16	NA	TRBV7-2	TRBD1	TRBJ2-7	CASRHLWTGGMDEQYF	TGTGCCAGCAGACATCTATGGACAGGGGGCATGGACGAGCAGTACTTC
14	few	TRBV7-9	NA	TRBJ1-1	CASSLDRMNTEAFF	TGTGCCAGCAGCTTAGACAGGATGAACACTGAAGCTTTCTTT
15	few	TRBV19	TRBD1	TRBJ1-6	CASSIGQGIDSPLHF	TGTGCCAGTAGTATAGGACAGGGGATCGATTCACCCCTCCACTTT
16	NA	TRBV5-5	TRBD1	TRBJ2-3	CASSPTGTGSTDTQYF	TGTGCCAGCAGCCCAACCGGGACAGGTAGCACAGATACGCAGTATTTT
17	NA	TRBV7-9	TRBD1	TRBJ2-1	CASSTTTGTGIYNEQFF	TGTGCCAGCAGCACGACGACCGGGACAGGGATATACAATGAGCAGTTCTTC
16	once	TRBV7-9	NA	TRBJ1-3	CASSLDPPGAGNTIYF	TGTGCCAGCAGCTTAGACCCCCCAGGGGCTGGAAACACCATATATTTT
12	NA	TRBV5-6	NA	TRBJ1-6	CASSWANSPLHF	TGTGCCAGCAGCTGGGCGAATTCACCCCTCCACTTT
15	once	TRBV11-2	TRBD2	TRBJ2-2	CASSPTSGGTGELFF	TGTGCCAGCAGCCCAACTAGCGGGGGGACCGGGGAGCTGTTTTTT